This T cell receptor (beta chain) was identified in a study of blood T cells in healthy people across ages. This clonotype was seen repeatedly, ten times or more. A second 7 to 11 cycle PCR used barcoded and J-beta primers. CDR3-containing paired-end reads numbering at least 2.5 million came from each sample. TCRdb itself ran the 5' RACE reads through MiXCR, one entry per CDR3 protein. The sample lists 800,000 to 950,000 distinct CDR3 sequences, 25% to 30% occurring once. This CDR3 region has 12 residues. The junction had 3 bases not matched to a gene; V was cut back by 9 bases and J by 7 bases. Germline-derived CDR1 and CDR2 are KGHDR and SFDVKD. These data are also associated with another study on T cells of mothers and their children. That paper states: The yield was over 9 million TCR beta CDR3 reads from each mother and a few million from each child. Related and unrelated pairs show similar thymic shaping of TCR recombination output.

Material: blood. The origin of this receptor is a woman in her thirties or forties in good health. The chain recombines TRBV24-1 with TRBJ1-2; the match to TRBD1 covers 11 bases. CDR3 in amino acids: CATAGTGGGYTF. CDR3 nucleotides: TGTGCCACCGCTGGGACAGGGGGTGGCTACACCTTC.